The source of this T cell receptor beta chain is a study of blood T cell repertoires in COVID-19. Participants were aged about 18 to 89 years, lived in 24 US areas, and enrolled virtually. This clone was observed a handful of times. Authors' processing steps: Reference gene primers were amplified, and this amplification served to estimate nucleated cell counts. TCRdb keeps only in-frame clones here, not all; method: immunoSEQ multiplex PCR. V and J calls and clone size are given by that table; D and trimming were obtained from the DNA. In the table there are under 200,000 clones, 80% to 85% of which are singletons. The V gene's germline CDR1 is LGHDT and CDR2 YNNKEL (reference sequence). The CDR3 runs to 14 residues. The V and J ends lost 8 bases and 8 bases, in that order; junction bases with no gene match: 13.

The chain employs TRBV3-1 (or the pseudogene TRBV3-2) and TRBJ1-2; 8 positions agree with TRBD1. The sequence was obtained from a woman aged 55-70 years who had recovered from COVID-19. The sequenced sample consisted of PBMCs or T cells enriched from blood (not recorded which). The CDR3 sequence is CASGPQGAPHGYTF. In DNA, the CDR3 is TGTGCCAGCGGACCTCAGGGGGCGCCTCACGGCTACACCTTC.